The 32 T cell receptor beta chains in this list originate from one sample, sequenced in a study of T cells after yellow fever vaccination. TCRdb recomputed calls from the 5' RACE reads with MiXCR, one row per CDR3 protein. The sample lists roughly 160,000 distinct CDR3 sequences, around 9.7% seen once, with roughly a third in the top ten. The sequenced sample was CD8+ T cells sorted from PBMCs, obtained 45 days after the yellow fever booster vaccination. The receptors were sampled from a man between 18 and 29 years old who received the YFV17D yellow fever vaccine.

This clonotype came up a few times. The rearrangement joins TRBV7-9 to TRBJ2-1, with TRBD2 identical over 11 bases. The CDR3 covers 16 residues. The germline V gene has CDR1 SEHNR and CDR2 FQNEAQ (reference sequence). The ends lost 4 bases at V and 7 bases at J; junction bases unmatched: 9. CDR3 in DNA: TGTGCCAGCAGCTCACTGATAGCGGGGGGGATGAATGAGCAGTTCTTC. This codes for CASSSLIAGGMNEQFF.

V usage is TRBV5-4 and J usage is TRBJ1-2; D gene ambiguous. V lost 3 bases and J 0 bases, leaving 12 bases between the germline ends. Germline V lookup: CDR1 SGHNT, CDR2 YYREEE (reference sequence). The CDR3 is made up of 15 amino acids. The CDR3 sequence is CASSSWVAANYGYTF. DNA for the CDR3: TGTGCCAGCAGCTCCTGGGTCGCGGCTAACTATGGCTACACCTTC.

This clonotype was counted only a few times. The chain has TRBV4-1 and TRBJ1-1; D is possibly TRBD1 (5 bases). The V end was cut by 2 bases, the J end by 1 base, with 11 bases between. Germline V gene lookup returns CDR1 MGHRA and CDR2 YSYEKL. The CDR3 spans 15 residues. CDR3 DNA sequence: TGCGCCAGCAGCCAATCCCAGGGATCGAACACTGAAGCTTTCTTT. It specifies CASSQSQGSNTEAFF.

The chain combines TRBV4-1 with TRBJ1-3, with 7 bases lining up with TRBD1. CDR1 is MGHRA and CDR2 is YSYEKL in the germline V gene. V gave up 3 bases and J gave up 0 bases; unmatched junction bases: 5. The length of the CDR3 is 16 residues. As DNA, the CDR3 is TGCGCCAGCAGCCAGCCCGACAGGGCCTCTGGAAACACCATATATTTT. It codes for CASSQPDRASGNTIYF.

The chain recombines TRBV27 with TRBJ2-7, with D possibly matching TRBD2 (5 bases). CDR3 length equals 14 residues. Germline loops: CDR1 MNHEY, CDR2 SMNVEV (reference sequence). V was trimmed by 6 bases and J by 2 bases, leaving 14 bases between them. CDR3 coding DNA: TGTGCCAGCAGCCCAGGAGGCACTGCCTACGAGCAGTACGTC. Translated: CASSPGGTAYEQYV.

This clonotype was seen ten or more times. V is TRBV10-1 and J is TRBJ2-3; 10 nucleotides agree with TRBD2. With V trimmed by 0 bases and J by 3 bases, 6 bases remained unmatched. The CDR3 spans 17 residues. The germline gives CDR1 WNHNN, CDR2 SYGVQD (reference sequence). CDR3 region: CASSESKLAGITDTQYF. CDR3 sequence (DNA): TGCGCCAGCAGTGAGTCGAAACTAGCGGGGATTACAGATACGCAGTATTTT.

This sequence joins TRBV7-9 and TRBJ1-5, with D maybe TRBD1 (6 bases). Trimming cost V 6 bases and J 5 bases, with 20 bases left between them. This CDR3 region has 16 residues. CDR1 is SEHNR and CDR2 is FQNEAQ in the germline V gene (reference sequence). CDR3 in amino acids: CASSPGLGGPYQPQHF. In nucleotides, the CDR3 is TGTGCCAGCAGTCCTGGGCTGGGGGGCCCATATCAGCCCCAGCATTTT. Drawing the rest from reference TRBV7-9 and TRBJ1-5, the complete variable domain is DTGVSQNPRHKITKRGQNVTFRCDPISEHNRLYWYRQTLGQGPEFLTYFQNEAQLEKSRLLSDRFSAERPKGSFSTLEIQRTEQGDSAMYLCASSPGLGGPYQPQHFGDGTRLSIL.

The rearrangement links TRBV28 to TRBJ2-3; D remains ambiguous. The length of the CDR3 is 13 residues. With 3 bases removed from V and 5 bases from J, the gap between germline ends came to 9 bases. Looked up from germline, CDR1 is MDHEN and CDR2 is SYDVKM. In DNA, the CDR3 is TGTGCCAGCAGTTTCCGGGTTCTAGATACGCAGTATTTT. Its translation: CASSFRVLDTQYF.

This clonotype turned up a few times. This chain joins TRBV27 and TRBJ1-5; TRBD1 agrees at 7 bases. The CDR3 is 14 amino acids. Germline CDR1 MNHEY, CDR2 SMNVEV (reference sequence). Unmatched junction bases numbered 8, after V lost 6 bases and J lost 6 bases. The CDR3 spells CASSDRAHGQPQHF. The CDR3 nucleotides are TGTGCCAGCAGCGACAGGGCACATGGTCAGCCCCAGCATTTT.

There are a few counts of this clonotype. The chain recombines TRBV28 with TRBJ2-2; 12 nucleotides align to TRBD1. Germline-derived CDR1 and CDR2 are MDHEN and SYDVKM. The CDR3 covers 17 residues. V was pared by 6 bases and J by 1 base, with 6 bases of the junction left unmatched. In DNA, the CDR3 is TGTGCCAGCAGGGGGACAGGGGGCGCGAGGAACACCGGGGAGCTGTTTTTT. It translates to CASRGTGGARNTGELFF.

The rearrangement joins TRBV4-1 to TRBJ2-3, with TRBD2 matching over 8 bases. V shed 1 base, J shed 2 bases, and the junction held 11 bases outside the gene matches. The germline gives CDR1 MGHRA, CDR2 YSYEKL. The CDR3 sequence is 18 residues long. CDR3 amino acids: CASSQVLGRGAHTDTQYF. CDR3 in DNA: TGCGCCAGCAGCCAAGTTTTGGGGCGGGGGGCCCACACAGATACGCAGTATTTT.

This clonotype occurred a few times. The gene calls are TRBV21-1 and TRBJ1-2. TRBV21-1 constitutes a pseudogene. The CDR3 extends over 14 amino acids. Written as DNA, the CDR3 is TGTGCCAGCAGCAAGAAGAGGGCCCTCTATGGCTACACCTTC. Translation gives CASSKKRALYGYTF.

The gene calls are TRBV7-8 and TRBJ2-1, with D tentatively TRBD1 or TRBD2 (6 bases each). The V gene's germline CDR1 is SGHVS and CDR2 FQNEAQ. The CDR3 has 19 amino acids. V was clipped by 1 base and J by 1 base, with 20 bases between them. CDR3: CASSLGTGVGAGSYNEQFF. The CDR3 bases are TGTGCCAGCAGCTTAGGAACGGGGGTGGGGGCAGGTTCCTACAATGAGCAGTTCTTC.

This clonotype was counted at least ten times. The genes are TRBV6-5 and TRBJ2-2, with 8 nucleotides matching TRBD2. Germline V lookup: CDR1 MNHEY, CDR2 SVGAGI. This CDR3 comprises 17 residues. The V gene end was trimmed by 6 bases and the J gene end by 4 bases; junction bases not matched to a gene: 13. For the CDR3, the DNA is TGTGCCAGCAGCCGGCCGATCGGGGGGGGATCCACCGGGGAGCTGTTTTTT. It yields the protein CASSRPIGGGSTGELFF.

This clonotype was observed a few times. V is TRBV2 and J is TRBJ1-5; D not certain. V was pared by 4 bases and J by 0 bases, with 10 bases between. Germline assignment: CDR1 SNHLY and CDR2 FYNNEI. The CDR3 length is 15 residues. The CDR3 sequence is CASSAYSSSNQPQHF. CDR3 coding DNA: TGTGCCAGCAGTGCTTACAGTTCTAGCAATCAGCCCCAGCATTTT.

This clonotype has more than one count but fewer than ten. This rearrangement joins TRBV29-1 to TRBJ1-2, with no clear D. This CDR3 has 14 residues. Trimming stripped 0 bases from V and 8 bases from J, with 16 bases between. Germline V lookup: CDR1 SQVTM, CDR2 ANQGSEA. CDR3 bases: TGCAGCGTTGAAGATACCCCGGGTTTGGAGGGCTACACCTTC. Translation: CSVEDTPGLEGYTF. Full variable domain (remainder filled in from reference TRBV29-1 and TRBJ1-2): SAVISQKPSRDICQRGTSLTIQCQVDSQVTMMFWYRQQPGQSLTLIATANQGSEATYESGFVIDKFPISRPNLTFSTLTVSNMSPEDSSIYLCSVEDTPGLEGYTFGSGTRLTVV.

This clonotype appeared a few times. V and J are TRBV2 and TRBJ2-1; D remains ambiguous. V gave up 3 bases and J gave up 8 bases, with 11 bases separating them. The germline V gene has CDR1 SNHLY and CDR2 FYNNEI. This CDR3 spans 13 amino acids. CDR3 residues: CASSDFRVDEQFF. The DNA of the CDR3 is TGTGCCAGCAGTGATTTTAGGGTCGATGAGCAGTTCTTC.

This chain uses TRBV5-5 with TRBJ2-7; D unresolved. V lost 4 bases, J lost 4 bases, and 12 bases lay in between. Germline values: CDR1 SGHKS, CDR2 YYEKEE (reference sequence). CDR3 length: 13 residues. In DNA form, the CDR3 reads TGTGCCAGCAGCGAAGTCAGTGGGTACGAGCAGTACTTC. Translated, it gives CASSEVSGYEQYF.

This clonotype was observed a few times. The CDR3 nucleotides read TGTGCCAGCAGCTTAGGATCAGCGCTGAACACCGGGGAGCTGTTTTTT. Translation gives CASSLGSALNTGELFF. The chain uses TRBV7-9 and TRBJ2-2; no reliable D call. The CDR3 is 16 amino acids. Germline lookup yields CDR1 SEHNR and CDR2 FQNEAQ (reference sequence). The germline V and J ends were trimmed by 1 base and 1 base, with 10 bases remaining between them.

The J gene is TRBJ2-1, the V gene TRBV7-9, with D perhaps TRBD2 (6 bases). The J call is doubtful: the DNA matches TRBJ2-7 better. Germline-derived CDR1 and CDR2 are SEHNR and FQNEAQ (reference sequence). The CDR3 length is 12 residues. The CDR3 sequence: CASSSDYHEQYF. CDR3 bases: TGTGCCAGCAGCTCGGACTATCATGAGCAGTACTTC.

The chain is built from TRBV5-1 and TRBJ2-1; D call uncertain. The CDR3 extends over 14 amino acids. Trimming stripped 4 bases from V and 8 bases from J, with 16 bases between. In germline, CDR1 is SGHRS, CDR2 YFSETQ. The CDR3 protein is CASSPSPGRYEQFF. The CDR3 DNA is TGCGCCAGCAGCCCCTCACCCGGTCGTTATGAGCAGTTCTTC.

A remark on this clonotype: Compared with germline, one end of the junction differs, possibly owing to a read error. V and J are TRBV14 and TRBJ1-3; D unclear. The CDR3 extends over 15 amino acids. Germline-derived CDR1 and CDR2 are SGHDN and FVKESK. The CDR3 reads CASSQERGSGNTIDF. The CDR3, as DNA: TGTGCCAGCAGCCAAGAGAGAGGCTCTGGAAACACCATAGATTTT.

The chain uses TRBV5-1 and TRBJ1-2; D gene uncertain. Between the trimmed V and J ends, which lost 4 bases and 3 bases, there was a span of 19 bases. Germline CDR1 SGHRS, CDR2 YFSETQ. The CDR3 length is 16 residues. DNA for the CDR3: TGCGCCAGCAGCCCTACTTCTGTGACCGTTTACTATGGCTACACCTTC. The encoded protein is CASSPTSVTVYYGYTF.

CDR3 residues: CSVEAAKSRNEQFF. CDR3 bases: TGCAGCGTTGAGGCGGCTAAAAGCAGGAATGAGCAGTTCTTC. This chain uses TRBV29-1 with TRBJ2-1; the D is unclear. The CDR3 is 14 amino acids. V lost 3 bases and J 7 bases, leaving 16 bases between the germline ends. Germline V gene lookup returns CDR1 SQVTM and CDR2 ANQGSEA.

The CDR3 here is CSASTGDGYTF. The CDR3 DNA reads as TGCAGTGCTAGTACAGGAGATGGCTACACCTTC. This chain connects TRBV20-1 to TRBJ1-2; D may be TRBD1 (5 bases). Trimming removed 3 bases from V and 6 bases from J, with 8 bases in between. This CDR3 region has 11 residues. Germline V gene data show CDR1 as DFQATT and CDR2 as SNEGSKA (reference sequence).

This clonotype was seen repeatedly, ten times or more. The chain uses TRBV27 and TRBJ2-2; D possibly corresponds to TRBD1 (5 bases). This CDR3 is built from 14 residues. Germline V CDR1 and CDR2: MNHEY, SMNVEV (reference sequence). V gave up 5 bases and J gave up 1 base, with 8 bases separating them. This chain's CDR3 is CASSEDRNTGELFF. CDR3 coding DNA: TGTGCCAGCAGTGAAGACAGGAACACCGGGGAGCTGTTTTTT.

The V and J genes are TRBV4-3 and TRBJ1-1; D call uncertain. V lost 4 bases and J 3 bases, leaving 9 bases between the germline ends. The germline V gene has CDR1 LGHNA and CDR2 YSLEER. The CDR3 is 13 residues long. For the CDR3, the DNA is TGCGCCAGCAGCCCCCTCGGGGACACTGAAGCTTTCTTT. It yields the protein CASSPLGDTEAFF.

This rearrangement joins TRBV10-2 to TRBJ2-7; either TRBD1 or TRBD2 may fit D (5 bases each). In germline, CDR1 is WSHSY, CDR2 SAAADI. Trimming removed 2 bases from V and 9 bases from J, with 14 bases in between. The CDR3 spans 13 residues. The CDR3 nucleotides read TGCGCCAGCAGTGAGGGGACCACTATAGGGCAGTACTTC. It encodes CASSEGTTIGQYF.

The chain uses TRBV5-6 and TRBJ1-1; 8 bases are shared with TRBD1. V was pared by 0 bases and J by 4 bases, with 2 bases of the junction left unmatched. Germline assignment: CDR1 SGHDT and CDR2 YYEEEE. The CDR3 sequence is 14 residues long. The CDR3 nucleotides are TGTGCCAGCAGCTTGGGAGACAGGGGCACTGAAGCTTTCTTT. Protein sequence: CASSLGDRGTEAFF.

This clonotype was seen a handful of times. V usage is TRBV7-2 and J usage is TRBJ2-1, with 9 positions matching TRBD1. Germline V gene data show CDR1 as SGHTA and CDR2 as FQGNSA. This CDR3 region has 15 residues. The ends lost 6 bases at V and 3 bases at J; junction bases unmatched: 6. The CDR3 region is CASRAGTGSYNEQFF. The CDR3 DNA follows: TGTGCCAGCAGGGCCGGGACAGGGAGCTACAATGAGCAGTTCTTC.

This clonotype counts as medium-sized. The rearrangement uses TRBV7-6 and TRBJ2-1; D is unresolved. V gave up 0 bases and J gave up 2 bases, with 8 bases separating them. Germline V gene sequence: CDR1 SGHVS, CDR2 FNYEAQ. The CDR3 covers 15 residues. The CDR3 protein is CASSLALVPYNEQFF. CDR3 nucleotide sequence: TGTGCCAGCAGCTTAGCGTTGGTTCCCTACAATGAGCAGTTCTTC.

Many counts were recorded for this clonotype. This rearrangement joins TRBV6-6 to TRBJ2-3; maybe TRBD1 (6 bases). The germline gives CDR1 MNHNY, CDR2 SVGAGI (reference sequence). The ends were cut back, 6 bases at V and 4 bases at J, with 11 bases in the middle. CDR3 length: 13 residues. The CDR3: CASSTGFADTQYF. In DNA form, the CDR3 reads TGTGCCAGCAGCACAGGGTTTGCAGATACGCAGTATTTT.